Listed here are 15 T cell receptor beta chains from one sample, sequenced in a study of human T cells and chemical hapten exposure (dated by TCRdb to the early 2020s). Library generation was performed with 5' RACE. Reads for this sample came from an Illumina MiSeq. The public reads were quality trimmed at Q25 with fastp and then assembled into clones with MiXCR by TCRdb, keeping productive beta chains. Duplicate CDR3 protein sequences are folded into a single record with the most common DNA and genes. The sample records 110,000 to 150,000 distinct CDR3 sequences, about 4.3% of which are singletons. About 1.3% of the sample lies in the top ten. Total RNA was extracted from unfractionated whole blood collected in Tempus Blood RNA tubes. The receptors come from a female donor in good health.

This clonotype was observed at least ten times. The genes are TRBV20-1 and TRBJ1-5; the D is unclear. This CDR3 is built from 15 residues. Germline V gene lookup returns CDR1 DFQATT and CDR2 SNEGSKA (reference sequence). Trimming removed 4 bases at V and 9 bases at J, with 22 bases between. DNA for the CDR3: TGCAGTGCTACACATCCCTCAGTAGGGAGTCGGCCCCAGCATTTT. It translates to CSATHPSVGSRPQHF.

Many counts were recorded for this clonotype. V and J are TRBV5-1 and TRBJ2-3; D remains ambiguous. The CDR3 consists of 12 residues. V lost 4 bases to trimming and J lost 6 bases, with 9 bases between them. From germline, CDR1 is SGHRS and CDR2 YFSETQ. CDR3 region: CASSPQLDTQYF. DNA of the CDR3: TGCGCCAGCAGCCCCCAGCTTGATACGCAGTATTTT.

In this sample, this clonotype turned up many times. The rearrangement links TRBV6-5 to TRBJ2-7; 9 nucleotides line up with TRBD1. The V gene end was trimmed by 5 bases and the J gene end by 4 bases; junction bases not matched to a gene: 3. Germline CDR1 is MNHEY and CDR2 is SVGAGI. This CDR3 is built from 13 residues. The DNA of the CDR3 is TGTGCCAGCAGTGCCGGGACAGGGTACGAGCAGTACTTC. It codes for CASSAGTGYEQYF.

This clonotype was seen a few times. This chain joins TRBV7-9 and TRBJ1-4; 8 bases align to TRBD1. CDR1 is SEHNR and CDR2 is FQNEAQ in the germline V gene (reference sequence). The CDR3 extends over 19 amino acids. Unmatched junction bases numbered 21, after V lost 5 bases and J lost 7 bases. As DNA, the CDR3 is TGTGCCAGCAGCGACGGGCCGGGACAGGTACCAAGCTGGGGTGAAAAACTGTTTTTT. Its protein is CASSDGPGQVPSWGEKLFF.

This clonotype showed up many times. This sequence joins TRBV20-1 and TRBJ1-1, with D possibly being TRBD1 (5 bases). This CDR3 region has 13 residues. Germline V CDR1 and CDR2: DFQATT, SNEGSKA (reference sequence). Trimming shortened V by 6 bases and J by 2 bases, and 13 bases separated the two germline ends. CDR3 protein: CSAQGTANTEAFF. In DNA form, the CDR3 reads TGCAGTGCACAAGGGACGGCTAACACTGAAGCTTTCTTT.

Many counts were recorded for this clonotype. The chain has TRBV7-2 and TRBJ2-3, with TRBD2 matching 9 bases. The V and J ends lost 4 bases and 2 bases, in that order; junction bases with no gene match: 13. The V gene's germline CDR1 is SGHTA and CDR2 FQGNSA. This CDR3 region has 18 residues. This CDR3 is CASSSQASIAGVTDTQYF. In DNA, the CDR3 is TGTGCCAGCAGCTCGCAGGCTTCTATAGCGGGGGTCACAGATACGCAGTATTTT.

This clonotype was recorded many times. The chain combines TRBV28 with TRBJ1-6; 8 bases fit TRBD1. Germline trimming cut 2 bases from V and 6 bases from J; bases unmatched to any gene: 6. In germline, CDR1 is MDHEN, CDR2 SYDVKM. CDR3 size: 16 residues. CDR3 nucleotide sequence: TGTGCCAGCAGTTTACCAGGGGGCGCCGCTAATTCACCCCTCCACTTT. Translation: CASSLPGGAANSPLHF.

This clonotype was recorded at least ten times. CDR3 region: CAISETGASYNEQFF. The CDR3 region has the DNA TGTGCCATCAGTGAGACAGGGGCGTCCTACAATGAGCAGTTCTTC. The V and J genes are TRBV10-3 and TRBJ2-1; TRBD1 matches 7 bases. This CDR3 spans 15 amino acids. Per the germline V gene, CDR1 is ENHRY and CDR2 is SYGVKD. With V trimmed by 2 bases and J by 1 base, 2 bases remained unmatched.

This clonotype was recorded many times. The gene calls are TRBV20-1 and TRBJ1-1; D is unresolved. Germline values: CDR1 DFQATT, CDR2 SNEGSKA (reference sequence). The V end was cut by 0 bases, the J end by 6 bases, with 11 bases between. This CDR3 is built from 13 residues. The CDR3, as DNA: TGCAGTGCTAGAGATAGTAGACTTGCTGAAGCTTTCTTT. It codes for CSARDSRLAEAFF.

This clonotype was seen repeatedly, ten times or more. The chain joins TRBV28 to TRBJ2-3; the D gene could be TRBD1 or TRBD2 (5 bases each). Trimming took off 1 base at V and 7 bases at J, with 15 bases between the two ends. CDR3 length: 15 amino acids. CDR1 is MDHEN, CDR2 SYDVKM, per germline. The CDR3 here is CASSLYGTERNTQYF. DNA for the CDR3: TGTGCCAGCAGTTTATATGGGACGGAGAGGAATACGCAGTATTTT.

This clonotype came up many times. The chain carries TRBV7-9 and TRBJ1-6, with 10 bases identical to TRBD1. The trim removed 1 base at V and 11 bases at J, leaving 5 bases unmatched. The length of the CDR3 is 15 residues. From germline, CDR1 is SEHNR and CDR2 FQNEAQ (reference sequence). The DNA of the CDR3 is TGTGCCAGCAGCTTAGGGACAGGGGGTTTGGCACCCCTCCACTTT. Protein: CASSLGTGGLAPLHF.

In this sample, this clonotype turned up many times. The rearrangement joins TRBV9 to TRBJ1-6; the match to TRBD1 covers 8 bases. V lost 2 bases and J lost 13; bases outside the gene matches: 17. The CDR3 is 17 amino acids. Germline V CDR1 and CDR2: SGDLS, YYNGEE. Here the CDR3 DNA reads TGTGCCAGCAGCGTCAATAAGATGGGGACAGGTCCATCGCCCCTCCACTTT. This encodes CASSVNKMGTGPSPLHF.

This clonotype was seen many times. The V and J genes are TRBV7-2 and TRBJ2-1; TRBD1 might be the D (6 bases). Trimming cost V 2 bases and J 4 bases, with 12 bases left between them. The germline gives CDR1 SGHTA, CDR2 FQGNSA. The CDR3 covers 15 residues. The CDR3 reads CASSLRTDEYNEQFF. The CDR3, as DNA: TGTGCCAGCAGCTTAAGGACAGACGAATACAATGAGCAGTTCTTC. Variable domain in full (rest from reference TRBV7-2 and TRBJ2-1): GAGVSQSPSNKVTEKGKDVELRCDPISGHTALYWYRQSLGQGLEFLIYFQGNSAPDKSGLPSDRFSAERTGGSVSTLTIQRTQQEDSAVYLCASSLRTDEYNEQFFGPGTRLTVL.

The rearrangement links TRBV20-1 to TRBJ1-6; perhaps TRBD1 as D (5 bases). This CDR3 is 14 amino acids long. Germline V gene lookup returns CDR1 DFQATT and CDR2 SNEGSKA (reference sequence). V was clipped by 4 bases and J by 5 bases, with 12 bases between them. The CDR3 spells CSATPLRDNSPLHF. Here the CDR3 DNA reads TGCAGTGCTACCCCACTCAGGGATAATTCACCCCTCCACTTT.

This clonotype was observed at least ten times. The J gene is TRBJ2-2, the V gene TRBV7-3; D not resolved. The CDR3 runs 16 residues. V was clipped by 6 bases and J by 2 bases, with 16 bases between them. CDR1 is SGHTA and CDR2 is FQGTGA in the germline V gene. The CDR3 coding sequence is TGTGCCAGCAGTTGGCAGGCCCCTTCTAACACCGGGGAGCTGTTTTTT. Translation gives CASSWQAPSNTGELFF.